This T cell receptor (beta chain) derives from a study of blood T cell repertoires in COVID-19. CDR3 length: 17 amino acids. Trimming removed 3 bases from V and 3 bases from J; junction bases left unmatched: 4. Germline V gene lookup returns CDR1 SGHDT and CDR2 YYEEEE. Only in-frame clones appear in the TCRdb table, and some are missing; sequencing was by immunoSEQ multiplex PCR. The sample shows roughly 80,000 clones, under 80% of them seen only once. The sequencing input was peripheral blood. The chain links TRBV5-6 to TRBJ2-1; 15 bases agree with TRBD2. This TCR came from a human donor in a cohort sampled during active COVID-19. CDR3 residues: CASSWTSGGAFYNEQFF. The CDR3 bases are TGTGCCAGCAGCTGGACTAGCGGGGGGGCCTTCTACAATGAGCAGTTCTTC.